These T cell receptor beta chains were read from a single sample in a study of blood T cells in healthy people across ages. MiXCR was run by TCRdb on the 5' RACE reads, yielding one entry per CDR3 protein. Of 500,000 to 700,000 distinct CDR3 sequences in the sample, less than 35% are singletons; the top ten hold approximately 15%. The specimen was blood. Receptor source: a woman of 80 years or more in good health. Each CDR3 is given with its conserved first and last residue. Each record gives: D gene, clone size, V gene, J gene, CDR3 protein, CDR3 DNA. The D gene is left open where the match is weak. Only some rows state a clone size, as once, few, many or a class for expanded clones.

TRBD1	many	TRBV5-1	TRBJ1-1	CASSLTGEGSEAFF	TGCGCCAGCAGCTTGACAGGGGAGGGGTCTGAAGCTTTCTTT
-	many	TRBV5-1	TRBJ1-1	CASSPLEGMNTEAFF	TGCGCCAGCAGCCCCCTCGAGGGGATGAACACTGAAGCTTTCTTT
TRBD2	many	TRBV20-1	TRBJ2-7	CSGRLAGGEQYF	TGCAGTGGGCGACTAGCGGGAGGGGAGCAGTACTTC
-	-	TRBV7-2	TRBJ2-1	CASSQTDEQFF	TGTGCCAGCAGCCAGACCGATGAGCAGTTCTTC
-	-	TRBV28	TRBJ1-1	CASRTQGWNTEAFF	TGTGCCAGCAGAACGCAGGGGTGGAACACTGAAGCTTTCTTT
-	many	TRBV9	TRBJ2-7	CASSVGPDQTYEQYF	TGTGCCAGCAGCGTAGGTCCTGACCAAACCTACGAGCAGTACTTC
TRBD1	few	TRBV20-1	TRBJ1-1	CSAYEGANTEAFF	TGCAGTGCTTACGAGGGGGCGAACACTGAAGCTTTCTTT
TRBD1	-	TRBV12-3/TRBV12-4	TRBJ1-2	CASCRQGERSYGYTF	TGTGCCAGCTGTAGACAGGGGGAGAGGAGCTATGGCTACACCTTC
TRBD1	many	TRBV29-1	TRBJ2-7	CSVRTRGPYEQYF	TGCAGCGTTCGTACCAGGGGGCCATACGAGCAGTACTTC
-	-	TRBV30	TRBJ1-5	CAWRRGSSNQPQHF	TGTGCCTGGCGCCGAGGCTCTAGCAATCAGCCCCAGCATTTT
-	-	TRBV30	TRBJ1-1	CAWSFSLKGTEAFF	TGTGCCTGGAGTTTCAGCCTGAAGGGCACTGAAGCTTTCTTT
TRBD1	-	TRBV5-1	TRBJ1-1	CASRVDRGSMNTEAFF	TGCGCCAGCAGAGTGGACAGGGGCTCCATGAACACTGAAGCTTTCTTT
-	many	TRBV5-1	TRBJ2-3	CASSWAAGGTDTQYF	TGCGCCAGCAGCTGGGCCGCTGGGGGCACAGATACGCAGTATTTT
-	-	TRBV27	TRBJ2-5	CASSLTSPRTNEQYF	TGTGCCAGCAGTCTTACTAGCCCCAGGACCAATGAGCAGTACTTC
-	-	TRBV13	TRBJ1-2	CASSFNHGYTF	TGTGCCAGCAGCTTTAACCATGGCTACACCTTC
TRBD2	-	TRBV7-2	TRBJ2-5	CASSFRPPTLAGAFQETQYF	TGTGCCAGCAGCTTCCGTCCGCCAACCCTAGCGGGGGCCTTCCAAGAGACCCAGTACTTC
-	many	TRBV27	TRBJ2-2	CASGSDSSPLNTGELFF	TGTGCCAGCGGCTCTGATAGTTCCCCCCTTAACACCGGGGAGCTGTTTTTT
-	few	TRBV3-1	TRBJ2-3	CASSQVFRPGDTQYF	TGTGCCAGCAGCCAAGTTTTCAGGCCCGGGGATACGCAGTATTTT
-	-	TRBV6-6	TRBJ1-1	CASSYAAGDTEAFF	TGTGCCAGCAGTTACGCGGCCGGGGACACTGAAGCTTTCTTT
-	-	TRBV3-1	TRBJ1-1	CASRQNPGRSNTEAFF	TGTGCCAGCAGACAGAACCCGGGACGGAGTAACACTGAAGCTTTCTTT
-	-	TRBV30	TRBJ1-5	CAWSRGTGNQPQHF	TGTGCCTGGAGTAGGGGGACCGGCAATCAGCCCCAGCATTTT
-	many	TRBV20-1	TRBJ2-3	CSARDAGTDTQYF	TGCAGTGCTAGAGACGCAGGCACAGATACGCAGTATTTT
-	-	TRBV12-3/TRBV12-4	TRBJ2-7	CASSSQVYEQYF	TGTGCCAGCAGTTCACAGGTGTACGAGCAGTACTTC
TRBD2	few	TRBV20-1	TRBJ2-5	CSAGTSGAQETQYF	TGCAGTGCCGGGACTAGCGGGGCCCAAGAGACCCAGTACTTC
-	-	TRBV27	TRBJ2-7	CASSRDSGPPYEQYF	TGTGCCAGCAGTAGAGACAGCGGCCCCCCCTACGAGCAGTACTTC
TRBD2	many	TRBV6-6	TRBJ2-3	CASGRALEDTQYF	TGTGCCAGCGGGAGGGCCCTCGAAGATACGCAGTATTTT
TRBD2	many	TRBV20-1	TRBJ2-7	CSAPGLAGGLSYEQYF	TGCAGTGCCCCGGGACTAGCGGGGGGTCTCTCCTACGAGCAGTACTTC
-	many	TRBV28	TRBJ2-7	CASTGLGNEQYF	TGTGCCAGCACCGGCCTCGGGAACGAGCAGTACTTC
TRBD1	many	TRBV29-1	TRBJ2-7	CSVAGTAEVEQYF	TGCAGCGTCGCCGGGACAGCCGAGGTGGAGCAGTACTTC
-	many	TRBV7-2	TRBJ2-7	CASSLPGQPIEQYF	TGTGCCAGCAGCCTCCCCGGACAGCCAATCGAGCAGTACTTC
-	many	TRBV4-2	TRBJ1-4	CASSLSGKSATNEKLFF	TGTGCCAGCAGCCTCAGCGGGAAGTCAGCAACTAATGAAAAACTGTTTTTT
-	many	TRBV7-9	TRBJ2-7	CASSLVVGGQKYEQYF	TGTGCCAGCAGCTTAGTGGTCGGGGGACAGAAATACGAGCAGTACTTC
TRBD2	-	TRBV28	TRBJ2-6	CASSPWDGGGTGANVLTF	TGTGCCAGCAGTCCCTGGGACGGGGGGGGGACTGGGGCCAACGTCCTGACTTTC
-	many	TRBV7-2	TRBJ2-7	CASSRDFSYEQYF	TGTGCCAGCAGTCGGGACTTCTCCTACGAGCAGTACTTC
-	many	TRBV10-3	TRBJ1-4	CAITAGNNEKLFF	TGTGCCATCACGGCAGGAAATAATGAAAAACTGTTTTTT
-	-	TRBV7-2	TRBJ2-5	CASSLSRYQETQYF	TGTGCCAGCAGCTTATCCCGGTACCAAGAGACCCAGTACTTC
TRBD2	-	TRBV12-3/TRBV12-4	TRBJ2-3	CASSLQAGGTDAQYF	TGTGCCAGCAGTCTTCAAGCGGGGGGTACAGATGCGCAGTATTTT
-	-	TRBV7-2	TRBJ1-1	CASTYDSGTEAFF	TGTGCCAGCACCTATGACAGTGGCACTGAAGCTTTCTTT
TRBD2	-	TRBV7-2	TRBJ2-1	CASGTSGDNEQFF	TGTGCCAGCGGAACTAGCGGGGACAATGAGCAGTTCTTC